This T cell receptor beta chain was found in a study of cytomegalovirus exposure and HLA in healthy donors. Study-wide points: A reported reduction in N-insertions relative to the approximately 670-donor mean was seen in an Asian-associated ancestry cluster in a later analysis. Highly shared variants forming one cluster were likely a sequencing artifact. It was assumed in the presence/absence analyses that sequencing depth was roughly uniform across donors.

Trimming pared 3 bases from V and 6 bases from J, leaving 5 bases between. CDR3 size: 12 residues. Germline values: CDR1 SGHNT, CDR2 YENEEA. Primers for the PCR totalled 60 Vbeta and 13 Jbeta. Measured with immunoSEQ multiplex PCR; TCRdb has only the in-frame clones, and not every one. The repertoire holds 150,000 or so clones, roughly three quarters seen once, with around 6.7% in the top ten. About this clone: What it binds is not known.

The J gene is TRBJ2-2, the V gene TRBV11-3; no clear D gene. This clonotype was obtained from a woman aged 40 to 55 in good health and CMV-seropositive. The sequencing sample was made of PBMCs. The CDR3 DNA reads TGTGCCAGCAGCTTTTCGTCCGGGGAGCTGTTTTTT. Protein: CASSFSSGELFF.